Listed below are T cell receptor beta chains from one sample, sequenced in a study of tumor-infiltrating lymphocytes in localized non-small cell lung cancer. TCRdb's table, derived via immunoSEQ multiplex PCR, lists solely in-frame clones and lacks some. In the table there are fewer than 15,000 clones, 55% to 75% of which are singletons. The material sequenced was lung tumor tissue. All receptors come from a human donor with non-small cell lung cancer. CDR3s include the opening cysteine and the closing phenylalanine or tryptophan. Fields, in order: D gene, V gene, clone size, J gene, CDR3 protein, CDR3 DNA. The D gene is left open where the match is weak. Clone size, where shown, is once, few, many, or a class for clones that have expanded.

D gene: -; V gene: TRBV5-4; clone size: -; J gene: TRBJ2-4; CDR3 protein: CASSLGLGKNIQYF; CDR3 DNA: TGTGCCAGCAGCTTGGGACTGGGCAAAAACATTCAGTACTTC
D gene: TRBD1; V gene: TRBV18; clone size: few; J gene: TRBJ2-2; CDR3 protein: CASSPLTGKLEAGELFF; CDR3 DNA: TGTGCCAGCTCACCTTTGACAGGGAAGTTAGAAGCCGGGGAGCTGTTTTTT
D gene: TRBD1; V gene: TRBV29-1; clone size: -; J gene: TRBJ2-7; CDR3 protein: CSATGAGYEQYF; CDR3 DNA: TGCAGCGCAACAGGGGCAGGTTACGAGCAGTACTTC
D gene: -; V gene: TRBV5-8; clone size: -; J gene: TRBJ2-2; CDR3 protein: CASSSGHTSNTGELFF; CDR3 DNA: TGTGCCAGCAGCTCAGGACACACTTCGAACACCGGGGAGCTGTTTTTT
D gene: -; V gene: TRBV10-3; clone size: -; J gene: TRBJ2-7; CDR3 protein: CAISAGGGYEQYF; CDR3 DNA: TGTGCCATCAGCGCAGGGGGGGGCTACGAGCAGTACTTC
D gene: TRBD2; V gene: TRBV7-8; clone size: few; J gene: TRBJ2-1; CDR3 protein: CASSVPAGFPYNEQFF; CDR3 DNA: TGTGCCAGCAGCGTCCCAGCGGGGTTTCCCTACAATGAGCAGTTCTTC
D gene: -; V gene: TRBV6-8; clone size: once; J gene: TRBJ2-2; CDR3 protein: CASSKNLMDPQEELFF; CDR3 DNA: TGTGCCAGCAGTAAGAATCTGATGGACCCGCAAGAGGAGCTGTTTTTT
D gene: -; V gene: TRBV4-2; clone size: once; J gene: TRBJ2-7; CDR3 protein: CASSPEGGSGWYEQYF; CDR3 DNA: TGTGCCAGCAGCCCTGAGGGGGGGAGTGGGTGGTACGAGCAGTACTTC
D gene: -; V gene: TRBV5-1; clone size: -; J gene: TRBJ2-5; CDR3 protein: CASSFYETSGTRGETQYF; CDR3 DNA: TGCGCCAGCAGCTTCTATGAGACTAGTGGGACCAGGGGGGAGACCCAGTACTTC
D gene: -; V gene: TRBV18; clone size: -; J gene: TRBJ2-2; CDR3 protein: CASSPRGSINTGELFF; CDR3 DNA: TGTGCCAGCTCACCACGGGGCTCCATCAACACCGGGGAGCTGTTTTTT
D gene: -; V gene: TRBV2; clone size: -; J gene: TRBJ2-3; CDR3 protein: CASSDETSDTQYF; CDR3 DNA: TGTGCCAGCAGTGACGAGACTTCAGATACGCAGTATTTT